Described below is a single T cell receptor beta chain sequence and its context. Its antigen remains unidentified. Nothing much larger sits one base from this clone, and base qualities are not available. Using the deep immunoSEQ assay, multiplex PCR amplified TCR CDR3 regions from genomic DNA. For each cell subset, the extracted genomic DNA was distributed evenly across all wells of several immunoSEQ 96-well plates, and each plate served as one replicate. For sorted subsets, each replicate PCR was loaded with roughly 0.2 ug genomic DNA, equivalent to 25,000 to 35,000 T cell genomes. The purified libraries were quantified using a Qubit 3.0 fluorometer, sized with a Bioanalyzer 2100, and then quantified again using the KAPA Library Quantification kit. A separate single-read 150-cycle Illumina NextSeq 550 flow cell was used to sequence each immunoSEQ 96-well plate. Regarding the original processing steps: Because the immunoSEQ output held only junctional sequences and lacked quality scores, the filtering could not match the filtering applied to full-length reads. To assign V/J genes and CDR3, sequences were annotated using PyIR, a Python wrapper for IgBLAST v1.9, with IMGT germline references. Any read was removed if the V/J assignment was weak (E-value above 1e-6), the CDR3 was missing, or the read contained stop codons, out-of-frame junctions, or ambiguous translated residues. V3J clonotypes were defined by identical inferred V gene, J gene, and CDR3 amino acid sequence. Percentage overlap between repertoires was calculated by dividing the number of shared unique clonotypes by the size of the smaller repertoire. RTK rarefaction, the Chao1 estimator, and Recon v2.1 estimates of unobserved clonotypes were used to assess repertoire richness. Generation probabilities for all TCRbeta clonotypes obtained by the gDNA method from several donors were computed using OLGA. Drawn from immuneACCESS, this table holds only the in-frame rearrangements with V and J called that TCRdb kept. Clones are partly lost; checked studies trace under half to an unresolved V gene and leave the rest unexplained. For V, J and clone size, that table is used; D and trimming come from the DNA. The sample has about 510,000 clones on record, almost 97% of them singletons. In total, the top ten clones hold approximately 0.06% of the sample.

The sample comes from a study of shared clonotypes between healthy human individuals (dated by TCRdb to between 2020 and 2021). For context, the study as a whole: The cohort comprised two women and a few men aged 18 to 49 years. To increase sequencing depth and limit assay-specific biases, different laboratories used diverse techniques to prepare libraries and sequence TCR repertoires. To estimate repertoire size and how much clonotypes are shared between individuals, the study performed deep sequencing of blood TCR repertoires from a few healthy adults. For each donor, CD4 naive and CD4 memory were each run on three plates, CD8 naive on two plates, and CD8 memory on one plate. Each donor's leukapheresis produced roughly between roughly 0.85 and 10 billion PBMCs. Overall study results and their limits: Based on pairwise subsampling, the degree of clonotype sharing among donors was expected to be affected by sequencing depth. Even with the large sequencing depth, rarefaction of the sorted-subset datasets indicated that sequencing was incomplete. Sampling was limited to blood, and TCR repertoires in tissue likely differ from TCR repertoires in blood. Because the study included a small number of donors, the genetic and exposure-history diversity represented was limited. Estimated clonotype richness was generally larger for naive than for memory subsets. Higher generation probabilities were observed for clonotypes shared by all four sorted-subset donors than for non-shared clonotypes. When several donors were compared, the shared fraction of clonotypes was 5% to 6.5% for naive CD4, less than 4% for naive CD8, 2% to 2.5% for memory CD4, and about 0.36% for memory CD8.

The donors were healthy, HIV-negative adults with no recently reported acute infections or vaccinations. Every donor was a Caucasian adult living in Nashville, Tennessee, USA. CD4+ T cells were enriched by magnetic negative selection; naive cells were then positively selected on CD45RA, and the negative fraction formed the memory subset. Blood was collected by leukapheresis, and PBMCs were isolated by Ficoll-Histopaque density gradient centrifugation and then cryopreserved in liquid nitrogen vapor phase. Analytical flow cytometry was used to check the purity and quantity of each magnetically sorted T cell population. Genomic DNA was isolated from every sorted fraction and measured by UV absorbance on a Nanodrop 2000c. V is pruned by 5 bases and J by 5 bases, leaving 6 bases of the junction without a gene match. The CDR3 runs 15 residues from the cysteine to the phenylalanine. Of the read, only the CDR3 DNA is kept; its 45 bases are in frame from base 1. For CDR1 and CDR2, the germline V gene lists MNHEY and SVGAGI.

The material sequenced was naive CD4+ T cells sorted from blood. What the cell subset or site label conveys for this sample: CD45RA+ positively selected. This clonotype originated in a woman younger than 45 in good health. The sequence joins TRBV6-5 to TRBJ2-2, and TRBD1 aligns with 9 junction nucleotides. The DNA sequence reads TGTGCCAGCAGTCCTCCGGGACAGGGTACCGGGGAGCTGTTTTTT. The translation is CASSPPGQGTGELFF.